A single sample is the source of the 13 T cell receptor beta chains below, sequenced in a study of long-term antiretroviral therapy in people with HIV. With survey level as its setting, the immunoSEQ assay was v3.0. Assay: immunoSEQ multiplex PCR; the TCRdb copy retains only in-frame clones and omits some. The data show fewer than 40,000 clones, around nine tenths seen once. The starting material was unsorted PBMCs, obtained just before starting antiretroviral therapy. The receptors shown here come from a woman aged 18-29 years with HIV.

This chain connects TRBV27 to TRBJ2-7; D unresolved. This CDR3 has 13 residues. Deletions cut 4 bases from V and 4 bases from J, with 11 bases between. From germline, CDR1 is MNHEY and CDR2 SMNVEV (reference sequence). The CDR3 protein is CASSSSIRYEQYF. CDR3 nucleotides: TGTGCCAGCAGTTCAAGTATACGGTACGAGCAGTACTTC.

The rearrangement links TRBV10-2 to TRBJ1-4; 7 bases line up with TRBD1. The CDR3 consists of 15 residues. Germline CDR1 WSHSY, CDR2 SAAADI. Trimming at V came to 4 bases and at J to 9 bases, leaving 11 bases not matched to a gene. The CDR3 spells CASSGQGGTAQKLFF. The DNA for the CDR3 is TGCGCCAGCAGTGGACAAGGTGGGACAGCCCAAAAACTGTTTTTT.

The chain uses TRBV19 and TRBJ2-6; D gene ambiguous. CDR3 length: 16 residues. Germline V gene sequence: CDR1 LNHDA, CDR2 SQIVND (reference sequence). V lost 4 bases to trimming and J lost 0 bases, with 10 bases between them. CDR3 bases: TGTGCCAGTAGTAGGGCATCTACCTCTGGGGCCAACGTCCTGACTTTC. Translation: CASSRASTSGANVLTF.

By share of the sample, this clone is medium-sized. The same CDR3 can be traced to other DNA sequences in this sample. In nucleotides, the CDR3 is TGTGCCAGTAGTATAGTAACTGAAGCTTTCTTT. Translating it yields CASSIVTEAFF. V gene TRBV19 combines with J gene TRBJ1-1; unclear D gene. Trimming stripped 1 base from V and 5 bases from J, with 2 bases between. CDR3 size: 11 residues. Germline V lookup: CDR1 LNHDA, CDR2 SQIVND (reference sequence).

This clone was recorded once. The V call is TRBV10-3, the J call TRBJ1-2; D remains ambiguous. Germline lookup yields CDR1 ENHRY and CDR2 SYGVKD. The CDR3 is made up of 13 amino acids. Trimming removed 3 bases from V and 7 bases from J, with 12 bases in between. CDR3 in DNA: TGTGCCATCAGTGACTCCGTATATGGTGGCTACACCTTC. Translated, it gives CAISDSVYGGYTF.

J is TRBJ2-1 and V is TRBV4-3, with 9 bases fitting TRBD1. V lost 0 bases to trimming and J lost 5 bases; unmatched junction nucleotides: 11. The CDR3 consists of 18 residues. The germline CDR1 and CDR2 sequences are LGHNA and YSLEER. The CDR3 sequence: CASSQENAGTGTNNEQFF. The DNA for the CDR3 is TGCGCCAGCAGCCAAGAAAACGCCGGGACAGGGACCAACAATGAGCAGTTCTTC.

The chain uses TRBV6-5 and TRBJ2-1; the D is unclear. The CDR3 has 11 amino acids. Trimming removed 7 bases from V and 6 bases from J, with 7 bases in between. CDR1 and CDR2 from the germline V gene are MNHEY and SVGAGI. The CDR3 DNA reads TGTGCCAGCACCGGACGCAATGAGCAGTTCTTC. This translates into CASTGRNEQFF.

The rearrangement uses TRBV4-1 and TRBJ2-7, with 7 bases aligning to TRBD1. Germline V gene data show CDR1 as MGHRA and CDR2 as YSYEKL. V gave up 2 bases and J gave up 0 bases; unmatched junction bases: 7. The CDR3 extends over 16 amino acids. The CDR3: CASSQTTTGFSYEQYF. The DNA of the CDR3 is TGCGCCAGCAGCCAAACCACGACAGGGTTCTCCTACGAGCAGTACTTC.

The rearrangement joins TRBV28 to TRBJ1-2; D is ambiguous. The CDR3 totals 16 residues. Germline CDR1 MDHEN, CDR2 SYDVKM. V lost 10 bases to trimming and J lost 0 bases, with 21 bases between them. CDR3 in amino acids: CAILPLRGVTNYGYTF. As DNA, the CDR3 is TGTGCCATTCTCCCGCTCCGAGGCGTAACTAACTATGGCTACACCTTC.

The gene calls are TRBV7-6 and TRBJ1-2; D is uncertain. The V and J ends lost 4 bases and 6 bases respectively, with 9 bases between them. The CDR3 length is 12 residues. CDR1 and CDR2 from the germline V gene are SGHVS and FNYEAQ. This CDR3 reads CASSSARDGYTF. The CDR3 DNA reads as TGTGCCAGCAGCTCCGCGAGGGATGGCTACACCTTC.

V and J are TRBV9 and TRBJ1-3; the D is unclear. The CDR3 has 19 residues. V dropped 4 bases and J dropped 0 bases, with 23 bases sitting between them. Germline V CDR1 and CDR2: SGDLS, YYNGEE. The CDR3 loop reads CASSHDPTRSGLSGNTIYF. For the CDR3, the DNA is TGTGCCAGCAGCCACGACCCTACACGTAGTGGGCTCTCTGGAAACACCATATATTTT. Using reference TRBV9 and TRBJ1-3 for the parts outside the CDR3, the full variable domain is DSGVTQTPKHLITATGQRVTLRCSPRSGDLSVYWYQQSLDQGLQFLIQYYNGEERAKGNILERFSAQQFPDLHSELNLSSLELGDSALYFCASSHDPTRSGLSGNTIYFGEGSWLTVV.

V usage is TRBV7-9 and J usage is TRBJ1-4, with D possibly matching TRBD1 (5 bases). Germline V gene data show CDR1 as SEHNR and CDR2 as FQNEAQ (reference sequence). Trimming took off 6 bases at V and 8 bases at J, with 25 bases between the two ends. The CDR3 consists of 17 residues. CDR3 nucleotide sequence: TGTGCCAGCAGTCTAATCGGGAGGGGACGGGAGAAGGAAAAACTGTTTTTT. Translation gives CASSLIGRGREKEKLFF.

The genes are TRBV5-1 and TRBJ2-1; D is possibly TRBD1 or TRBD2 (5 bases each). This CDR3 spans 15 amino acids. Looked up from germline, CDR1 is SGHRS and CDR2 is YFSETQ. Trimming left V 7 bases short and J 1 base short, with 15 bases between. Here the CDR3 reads CASRGSRVSYNEQFF. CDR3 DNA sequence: TGCGCCAGCCGGGGAAGCAGGGTGTCCTACAATGAGCAGTTCTTC.